Listed below are T cell receptor beta chains from one sample, sequenced in a study of beta chain features in type 1 diabetes. Sequencing was performed with immunoSEQ multiplex PCR; in TCRdb, only in-frame clones are kept and a portion is missing. The data hold 450,000 or so clones, with about an eighth observed a single time. The sequenced sample consisted of naive CD4+ T cells from blood. These receptors all come from a woman between 18 and 29 years old in good health. Each CDR3 is given with its conserved first and last residue. A D gene is named only where the DNA matches it firmly. The size entry is marked missing in some rows and otherwise reads once, few, many or a size class.

j_gene,v_gene,d_gene,abundance,CDR3aa,CDR3nt
TRBJ2-6,TRBV9,.,few,CATSRGSGANVLTF,TGTGCCACATCGAGGGGTTCTGGGGCCAACGTCCTGACTTTC
TRBJ2-1,TRBV7-2,.,.,CASSLYFRQGPSNEQFF,TGTGCCAGCAGCTTATACTTCCGTCAAGGTCCGTCCAATGAGCAGTTCTTC
TRBJ2-2,TRBV11-3,.,.,CASSLEQDGELFF,TGTGCCAGCAGCTTAGAACAGGACGGGGAGCTGTTTTTT
TRBJ1-2,TRBV7-9,TRBD1,.,CASSFSDRGNDGYTF,TGTGCCAGCAGCTTCTCCGACAGGGGCAATGATGGCTACACCTTC
TRBJ1-1,TRBV11-3,.,.,CASSLVSGLTTEAFF,TGTGCCAGCAGCTTAGTCTCGGGACTCACGACTGAAGCTTTCTTT
TRBJ1-4,TRBV18,.,few,CASSPGANEKLFF,TGTGCCAGCTCACCAGGGGCTAATGAAAAACTGTTTTTT
TRBJ1-1,TRBV29-1,TRBD1,few,CSVEDTGDTEAFF,TGCAGCGTTGAGGACACAGGGGACACTGAAGCTTTCTTT
TRBJ2-6,TRBV18,TRBD1,.,CASSPSTGASGANVLTF,TGTGCCAGCTCACCCTCGACAGGGGCCTCTGGGGCCAACGTCCTGACTTTC
TRBJ1-4,TRBV15,.,.,CATSIAPRSKKDEKLFF,TGTGCCACCAGCATCGCCCCCCGCAGCAAAAAGGATGAAAAACTGTTTTTT
TRBJ1-1,TRBV5-4,.,few,CASSPGGEWNTEAFF,TGTGCCAGCAGCCCCGGGGGCGAGTGGAACACTGAAGCTTTCTTT
TRBJ2-6,TRBV27,.,.,CASSLSSGANVLTF,TGTGCCAGCAGTTTATCGTCTGGGGCCAACGTCCTGACTTTC
TRBJ2-5,TRBV14,TRBD2,few,CASSQDWLAGAETQYF,TGTGCCAGCAGCCAAGATTGGCTAGCGGGAGCAGAGACCCAGTACTTC
TRBJ2-7,TRBV19,TRBD1,few,CASSSGGTVSYEQYF,TGTGCCAGTAGTAGTGGTGGGACAGTATCCTACGAGCAGTACTTC
TRBJ2-2,TRBV15,.,few,CATSRDPAGELFF,TGTGCCACCAGCAGAGATCCCGCCGGGGAGCTGTTTTTT
TRBJ1-3,TRBV30,.,few,CASEQVSGNTIYF,TGTGCCTCGGAACAGGTCTCTGGAAACACCATATATTTT
TRBJ2-7,TRBV7-2,.,.,CASSSPARGSHEQYF,TGTGCCAGCAGCTCCCCGGCCAGGGGTTCCCACGAGCAGTACTTC
TRBJ2-7,TRBV11-2,.,.,CASSLSTGYEQYF,TGTGCCAGCAGCTTATCAACAGGCTACGAGCAGTACTTC
TRBJ2-5,TRBV4-3,TRBD2,.,CASSPQAGGPKTQYF,TGCGCCAGCAGCCCCCAAGCGGGGGGGCCGAAGACCCAGTACTTC
TRBJ2-7,TRBV30,.,few,CAWSFSSLRGEQYF,TGTGCCTGGAGTTTTAGCAGCCTCAGGGGCGAGCAGTACTTC
TRBJ1-1,TRBV7-2,.,.,CASSLVSRDTEAFF,TGTGCCAGCAGCTTAGTGAGCAGGGACACTGAAGCTTTCTTT
TRBJ1-1,TRBV27,.,.,CASSITAGTPAFF,TGTGCCAGCAGTATCACTGCCGGGACGCCCGCTTTCTTT
TRBJ2-1,TRBV7-9,.,few,CASSSLGWFF,TGTGCCAGCAGCTCCTTGGGATGGTTCTTC
TRBJ2-5,TRBV12-5,.,.,CASGSPGRETQYF,TGTGCTAGTGGTTCTCCCGGTCGTGAGACCCAGTACTTC
TRBJ1-1,TRBV6-5,.,.,CASAGGFSEAFF,TGTGCCAGCGCGGGTGGCTTTTCTGAAGCTTTCTTT
TRBJ1-1,TRBV7-2,.,few,CASSRKSDSNTEAFF,TGTGCCAGCAGCCGAAAGAGCGACAGCAACACTGAAGCTTTCTTT
TRBJ2-6,TRBV11-2,.,.,CASRSSGANVLTF,TGTGCCAGTCGCTCCTCTGGGGCCAACGTCCTGACTTTC
TRBJ1-4,TRBV6-5,.,few,CASSNTGFEKLFF,TGTGCCAGCAGCAACACAGGGTTTGAAAAACTGTTTTTT
TRBJ1-2,TRBV15,TRBD1,.,CATSGQTAHTGELDYGYTF,TGTGCCACCAGCGGCCAGACGGCGCACACAGGGGAGCTAGACTATGGCTACACCTTC
TRBJ2-5,TRBV9,TRBD2,few,CASESGGRGETQYF,TGTGCCAGCGAGAGCGGGGGCAGGGGAGAGACCCAGTACTTC
TRBJ1-6,TRBV7-8,.,few,CASSLAGSGRDSPLHF,TGTGCCAGCAGCTTAGCGGGCTCAGGGAGAGATTCACCCCTCCACTTT
TRBJ2-2,TRBV7-7,.,few,CASSLTGRNTGELFF,TGTGCCAGCAGCTTAACAGGCCGAAACACCGGGGAGCTGTTTTTT
TRBJ2-7,TRBV5-1,.,few,CASSWTRAYEQYF,TGCGCCAGCAGCTGGACCAGAGCCTACGAGCAGTACTTC
TRBJ2-4,TRBV7-2,TRBD2,.,CASSPRTSGSNIQYF,TGTGCCAGCAGCCCAAGGACTAGCGGGAGTAACATTCAGTACTTC
TRBJ2-1,TRBV29-1,TRBD1,.,CSVAQRGTGAPNEQFF,TGCAGCGTTGCCCAAAGGGGGACAGGGGCCCCTAATGAGCAGTTCTTC
TRBJ1-1,TRBV30,.,few,CAWRDYTEAFF,TGTGCCTGGAGGGACTACACTGAAGCTTTCTTT
TRBJ1-1,TRBV13,.,.,CASSSRGGITEAFF,TGTGCCAGCAGCTCCAGAGGGGGGATCACTGAAGCTTTCTTT
TRBJ1-2,TRBV14,.,few,CASSQQWDIALIGYTF,TGTGCCAGCAGCCAGCAATGGGACATTGCTCTTATCGGCTACACCTTC
TRBJ2-1,TRBV5-1,TRBD2,few,CASSLAGVSYNEQFF,TGCGCCAGCAGCTTAGCGGGAGTGTCATACAATGAGCAGTTCTTC
TRBJ1-4,TRBV14,.,.,CASSHQGLSEKLFF,TGTGCCAGCAGCCACCAGGGGTTAAGTGAAAAACTGTTTTTT
TRBJ2-5,TRBV5-1,.,.,CASSLEAGARETQYF,TGCGCCAGCAGCTTGGAGGCGGGGGCTAGGGAGACCCAGTACTTC
TRBJ2-7,TRBV7-9,.,few,CASSPYRTEPYEQYF,TGTGCCAGCAGCCCCTATAGGACGGAACCCTACGAGCAGTACTTC
TRBJ1-1,TRBV7-9,TRBD1,.,CASSPGDRGNTEAFF,TGTGCCAGCAGCCCTGGGGACAGGGGGAACACTGAAGCTTTCTTT
TRBJ2-1,TRBV25-1,.,few,CASTNRQGRANEQFF,TGTGCCAGCACGAATCGGCAGGGGAGAGCGAATGAGCAGTTCTTC
TRBJ2-1,TRBV7-2,TRBD1,few,CASSPGQNNEQFF,TGTGCCAGCAGCCCGGGACAGAACAATGAGCAGTTCTTC
TRBJ2-5,TRBV2,.,few,CASTSAGQETQYF,TGTGCCAGCACCTCGGCAGGGCAAGAGACCCAGTACTTC
TRBJ2-1,TRBV15,.,few,CATSRDPRLAYNEQFF,TGTGCCACCAGCAGAGACCCCCGACTAGCCTACAATGAGCAGTTCTTC
TRBJ1-1,TRBV2,.,few,CASKLQQGNTEAFF,TGTGCCAGCAAACTTCAACAGGGGAACACTGAAGCTTTCTTT
TRBJ2-5,TRBV4-3,.,few,CASSQILGGETTAQYF,TGCGCCAGCAGCCAAATCCTCGGCGGAGAGACTACGGCGCAGTACTTC
TRBJ2-1,TRBV6-5,.,few,CATRGESYNEQFF,TGTGCCACCAGAGGGGAGTCCTACAATGAGCAGTTCTTC
TRBJ2-4,TRBV23-1,TRBD1,once,CARGTGRNIQYF,TGCGCCAGGGGGACAGGGCGGAACATTCAGTACTTC
TRBJ2-1,TRBV10-3,.,few,CAIWAGVNYNEQFF,TGTGCCATCTGGGCAGGGGTCAATTACAATGAGCAGTTCTTC
TRBJ2-3,TRBV7-9,TRBD2,.,CASSPGTTHSTDTQYF,TGTGCCAGCAGCCCCGGGACTACTCATAGCACAGATACGCAGTATTTT
TRBJ2-3,TRBV7-6,.,.,CASSLAPVSTDTQYF,TGTGCCAGCAGCTTAGCGCCAGTCAGCACAGATACGCAGTATTTT
TRBJ2-2,TRBV27,TRBD2,.,CASRLGLAKKLTGELFF,TGTGCCAGCAGGCTGGGACTAGCGAAAAAGCTAACCGGGGAGCTGTTTTTT
TRBJ2-2,TRBV30,.,.,CAWRAGHTLTGELFF,TGTGCCTGGAGGGCGGGTCACACCCTTACCGGGGAGCTGTTTTTT
TRBJ2-1,TRBV4-3,.,few,CASSQAPLATYNEQFF,TGCGCCAGCAGCCAAGCTCCATTGGCTACCTACAATGAGCAGTTCTTC
TRBJ2-7,TRBV9,TRBD2,.,CASSPGPPASGIYEQYF,TGTGCCAGCAGCCCAGGTCCCCCGGCTAGCGGGATTTACGAGCAGTACTTC
TRBJ2-5,TRBV5-1,TRBD2,.,CASSWSGSVETQYF,TGCGCCAGCAGCTGGAGCGGGAGTGTGGAGACCCAGTACTTC
TRBJ2-1,TRBV5-4,TRBD2,few,CASSLSTGTSDNEQFF,TGTGCCAGCAGCCTTTCCACCGGGACTAGCGACAATGAGCAGTTCTTC
TRBJ2-1,TRBV28,TRBD1,few,CASSLRTGSNEQFF,TGTGCCAGCAGCCTCCGGACAGGGTCCAATGAGCAGTTCTTC